What follows are 32 T cell receptor beta chains derived from one specimen sequenced in a study of type 1 regulatory T cells. Each CDR3 protein is one row after TCRdb ran MiXCR on the reads. The sample shows 75,000 to 100,000 distinct CDR3 sequences, 31% of them seen only once. Sequenced sample: CD4+ T cells, either the whole sample or a sorted fraction (not recorded which). Every receptor here comes from a human donor in good health.

The rearrangement joins TRBV5-4 to TRBJ2-5; D uncertain. CDR1 and CDR2 from the germline V gene are SGHNT and YYREEE (reference sequence). This CDR3 has 14 residues. Trimming removed 6 bases from V and 5 bases from J, with 17 bases in between. Here the CDR3 DNA reads TGTGCCAGCAAGGTAGAGAGTGCGGAGGAGACCCAGTACTTC. Its protein is CASKVESAEETQYF.

This clonotype was detected many times. The chain recombines TRBV20-1 with TRBJ2-3; D is unresolved. Germline V lookup: CDR1 DFQATT, CDR2 SNEGSKA (reference sequence). Trimming pared 1 base from V and 0 bases from J, leaving 8 bases between. The CDR3 runs 14 residues. The CDR3 coding sequence is TGCAGTGCTAGAGTTCCCACTAGCACAGATACGCAGTATTTT. Residues: CSARVPTSTDTQYF.

This clonotype was counted at least ten times. The V gene is TRBV7-2, the J gene TRBJ2-3; D might be TRBD2 (6 bases). Between the trimmed V and J ends, which lost 4 bases and 8 bases, there was a span of 19 bases. This CDR3 has 15 residues. Germline CDR1 reads SGHTA; CDR2 reads FQGNSA. This CDR3 reads CASSYSSARMATQYF. The CDR3 bases are TGTGCCAGCAGCTATTCTAGCGCCCGCATGGCTACGCAGTATTTT.

For the CDR3, the DNA is TGCGCCAGCAGCTTGGGCCCTGATGGAGGGCCCTACGAGCAGTACTTC. It codes for CASSLGPDGGPYEQYF. The V and J genes are TRBV5-1 and TRBJ2-7, with D perhaps TRBD2 (6 bases). The germline V gene has CDR1 SGHRS and CDR2 YFSETQ. With 0 bases removed from V and 2 bases from J, the gap between germline ends came to 15 bases. The CDR3 runs 16 residues.

This clonotype was seen more than once but under ten times. The CDR3 ends on some other residue instead of the conserved phenylalanine or tryptophan, so this is likely a read error. The J gene is TRBJ1-1, the V gene TRBV30; D remains unclear. Trimming took 0 bases from V and 1 from J, leaving 9 bases between them. The CDR3 runs 14 residues. Germline loops: CDR1 GTSNPN, CDR2 SVGIG (reference sequence). CDR3 in amino acids: CAWSVVAENTEAFS. The CDR3 nucleotides read TGTGCCTGGAGTGTGGTGGCAGAGAACACTGAAGCTTTCTCT.

The table lists this clonotype with a few counts. The V and J genes are TRBV10-3 and TRBJ1-1, with TRBD1 identical over 7 bases. The germline gives CDR1 ENHRY, CDR2 SYGVKD. CDR3 size: 14 residues. The J segment lost 11 bases and the V segment lost 2 bases, leaving 11 bases of the junction unmatched. CDR3 region: CAISEAVTTGAAFF. CDR3 bases: TGTGCCATCAGTGAGGCGGTAACTACAGGGGCCGCTTTCTTT.

Here the CDR3 DNA reads TGTGCCAGCAGTTTCTCCGGGATCGGCAACATTCAGTACTTC. Its translation is CASSFSGIGNIQYF. This chain uses TRBV12-3 or TRBV12-4 with TRBJ2-4, with D possibly matching TRBD2 (5 bases). V was pared by 3 bases and J by 7 bases, with 13 bases between. The CDR3 sequence is 14 residues long.

This clonotype was picked up a small number of times. This chain uses TRBV7-2 with TRBJ1-2; tentative D call: TRBD1 (6 bases). V lost 3 bases to trimming and J lost 5 bases, with 10 bases between them. Germline V gene sequence: CDR1 SGHTA, CDR2 FQGNSA. CDR3 length: 13 residues. CDR3 sequence (DNA): TGTGCCAGCAGCTTGGACAGAACTTATGGCTACACCTTC. This sequence encodes CASSLDRTYGYTF.

This clonotype has just one count. The chain employs TRBV12-3 or TRBV12-4 and TRBJ2-7; no firm D call. CDR3 length: 15 amino acids. Trimming pared 5 bases from V and 4 bases from J, leaving 18 bases between. CDR3 amino acids: CASSAAGRQIYEQYF. The CDR3 coding sequence is TGTGCCAGCAGTGCTGCCGGACGGCAGATTTACGAGCAGTACTTC.

V gene TRBV7-2 combines with J gene TRBJ1-4; D is ambiguous. The germline V gene has CDR1 SGHTA and CDR2 FQGNSA. The V and J ends lost 1 base and 7 bases respectively, with 10 bases between them. The CDR3 consists of 14 residues. CDR3 nucleotide sequence: TGTGCCAGCAGCTTAGACCTATCGGGTGAAAAACTGTTTTTT. It translates to CASSLDLSGEKLFF.

CDR3 residues: CASGSGTGAYNEQFF. CDR3 sequence (DNA): TGTGCCAGCGGTTCGGGGACAGGAGCCTACAATGAGCAGTTCTTC. This chain links TRBV27 with TRBJ2-1; 8 positions match TRBD1. CDR1 and CDR2 from the germline V gene are MNHEY and SMNVEV (reference sequence). This CDR3 is 15 amino acids long. V dropped 8 bases and J dropped 2; count of bases not matched to a gene: 8.

The chain recombines TRBV18 with TRBJ1-1; tentative D call: TRBD1 (5 bases). Per germline, CDR1 KGHSH and CDR2 LQKENI. The CDR3 sequence is 13 residues long. Trimming removed 2 bases from V and 5 bases from J, with 9 bases in between. CDR3 sequence (DNA): TGTGCCAGCTCACCAGGGGCGAGGACTGAAGCTTTCTTT. Its protein product is CASSPGARTEAFF.

This clonotype was seen a handful of times. The genes are TRBV10-3 and TRBJ2-7; a possible D gene is TRBD1 (5 bases). Between the trimmed V and J ends, which lost 10 bases and 7 bases, there was a span of 20 bases. This CDR3 region has 13 residues. Germline V gives CDR1 ENHRY, CDR2 SYGVKD. DNA for the CDR3: TGTGCCACTACACCGTCGGACAAGAGGGAGCAGTACTTC. This sequence encodes CATTPSDKREQYF.

This clonotype was observed many times. V is TRBV3-1 and J is TRBJ2-3, with TRBD1 matching over 7 bases. Losses at the gene ends were 6 bases for V and 4 bases for J; bases not matched to a gene: 7. In germline, CDR1 is LGHDT, CDR2 YNNKEL (reference sequence). The CDR3 is made up of 14 amino acids. The CDR3 DNA sequence: TGTGCCAGCAGTGACAGGGCATACGCAGATACGCAGTATTTT. Translated, it gives CASSDRAYADTQYF.

Many counts were recorded for this clonotype. The V gene is TRBV5-1, the J gene TRBJ2-7; no reliable D call. Germline-derived CDR1 and CDR2 are SGHRS and YFSETQ. V gave up 3 bases and J gave up 6 bases, with 7 bases separating them. The CDR3 spans 11 residues. CDR3 coding DNA: TGCGCCAGCAGCTCAGGAGTCGAGCAGTACTTC. Protein sequence: CASSSGVEQYF.

At least ten counts were recorded for this clonotype. V is TRBV5-1 and J is TRBJ1-1; 7 bases map to TRBD1. The V gene's germline CDR1 is SGHRS and CDR2 YFSETQ. Trimming removed 1 base from V and 6 bases from J; junction bases left unmatched: 15. This CDR3 spans 17 amino acids. CDR3 amino acids: CASSLWTGGGPEAEAFF. DNA for the CDR3: TGCGCCAGCAGCTTGTGGACAGGTGGAGGACCCGAGGCTGAAGCTTTCTTT. Together with reference TRBV5-1 and TRBJ1-1, the CDR3 gives the full variable domain: KAGVTQTPRYLIKTRGQQVTLSCSPISGHRSVSWYQQTPGQGLQFLFEYFSETQRNKGNFPGRFSGRQFSNSRSEMNVSTLELGDSALYLCASSLWTGGGPEAEAFFGQGTRLTVV.

V and J are TRBV7-6 and TRBJ1-5; a possible D gene is TRBD1 (5 bases). Germline CDR1 reads SGHVS; CDR2 reads FNYEAQ. Trimming took off 4 bases at V and 7 bases at J, with 26 bases between the two ends. There are 18 residues in the CDR3. In DNA form, the CDR3 reads TGTGCCAGCAGCTCTCTCCCGGGGGGGAGGGGCAACGACCAGCCCCAGCATTTT. It translates to CASSSLPGGRGNDQPQHF.

The V and J genes are TRBV19 and TRBJ2-2, with D uncertain. The CDR3 runs 13 residues. Germline assignment: CDR1 LNHDA and CDR2 SQIVND (reference sequence). Trimming removed 3 bases at V and 7 bases at J, with 9 bases between. The DNA for the CDR3 is TGTGCCAGTAGTATTGGGCTAAACGGGGAGCTGTTTTTT. It codes for CASSIGLNGELFF.

With respect to this clonotype: This may arise from a read error, as a much more abundant clone is one base away. The chain couples TRBV3-1 to TRBJ1-2; TRBD1 agrees at 10 bases. Trimming removed 4 bases from V and 3 bases from J; junction bases left unmatched: 2. CDR3 length: 14 residues. Per the germline V gene, CDR1 is LGHDT and CDR2 is YNNKEL (reference sequence). The CDR3 DNA reads TGTGCCAGCAGCCCGGACAGGGGGGACTATGGCTACACCTTC. Protein: CASSPDRGDYGYTF.

J is TRBJ2-7 and V is TRBV5-5, with D possibly being TRBD1 (5 bases). Germline lookup yields CDR1 SGHKS and CDR2 YYEKEE (reference sequence). Trimming took off 2 bases at V and 0 bases at J, with 15 bases between the two ends. CDR3 length: 16 residues. The CDR3 spells CASSLAQDMSSYEQYF. CDR3 coding DNA: TGTGCCAGCAGCTTAGCCCAGGACATGAGCTCCTACGAGCAGTACTTC.

In its sample, this clonotype was seen a few times. V gene TRBV6-2 or TRBV6-3 combines with J gene TRBJ2-3; the D gene is possibly TRBD1 (5 bases). Per germline, CDR1 MNHEY and CDR2 SVGEGT. V was pared by 2 bases and J by 2 bases, with 20 bases between. The CDR3 is 18 amino acids. In DNA form, the CDR3 reads TGTGCCAGCAGTTACGGCGTGCAGGGCAGTCGTTTCACAGATACGCAGTATTTT. Translated, it gives CASSYGVQGSRFTDTQYF.

The chain links TRBV6-4 to TRBJ2-1, with 10 bases lining up with TRBD2. The CDR3 is 16 residues long. V lost 6 bases, J lost 2 bases, and 7 bases stayed unmatched. Germline CDR1 reads MRHNA; CDR2 reads SNTAGT. The CDR3 DNA is TGTGCCAGCAGGTTCTTACTAGCGGGGACCTACAATGAGCAGTTCTTC. Protein sequence: CASRFLLAGTYNEQFF.

The rearrangement uses TRBV5-1 and TRBJ1-1, with TRBD1 as a possible D gene (6 bases). Trimming shortened V by 9 bases and J by 2 bases, and 20 bases separated the two germline ends. The germline V gene has CDR1 SGHRS and CDR2 YFSETQ. The CDR3 loop spans 15 amino acids. The CDR3 loop is CATRLGGGANTEAFF. CDR3 DNA sequence: TGCGCCACCCGCTTGGGGGGGGGGGCAAACACTGAAGCTTTCTTT.

The chain uses TRBV2 and TRBJ1-5, with D uncertain. V lost 7 bases, J lost 5 bases, and 9 bases lay in between. This CDR3 has 12 amino acids. The V gene's germline CDR1 is SNHLY and CDR2 FYNNEI. CDR3 DNA: TGTGCCAGCAATGGGGAAGATCAGCCCCAGCATTTT. This translates into CASNGEDQPQHF.

The J gene is TRBJ2-7, the V gene TRBV28, with TRBD1 identical over 7 bases. Germline values: CDR1 MDHEN, CDR2 SYDVKM. V was clipped by 6 bases and J by 6 bases; unmatched bases: 8. The CDR3 runs 13 residues. CDR3 bases: TGTGCCAGCAGGACGGGACAGCCGGGCGAGCAGTACTTC. Amino acid sequence: CASRTGQPGEQYF.

The gene calls are TRBV5-1 and TRBJ1-1; D is perhaps TRBD1 (5 bases). The CDR3 is 15 amino acids. The germline V gene encodes CDR1 SGHRS and CDR2 YFSETQ. Trimming took off 2 bases at V and 1 base at J, with 12 bases between the two ends. The CDR3 sequence is CASSFNSRGNTEAFF. CDR3 sequence (DNA): TGCGCCAGCAGCTTTAATTCAAGGGGGAACACTGAAGCTTTCTTT. Based on the CDR3 plus reference TRBV5-1 and TRBJ1-1, the full variable domain is KAGVTQTPRYLIKTRGQQVTLSCSPISGHRSVSWYQQTPGQGLQFLFEYFSETQRNKGNFPGRFSGRQFSNSRSEMNVSTLELGDSALYLCASSFNSRGNTEAFFGQGTRLTVV.

The genes are TRBV12-3 or TRBV12-4 and TRBJ2-1; 12 nucleotides align to TRBD2. This CDR3 comprises 15 residues. J was trimmed by 8 bases and V by 8 bases; bases with no gene match: 10. CDR3: CASGAGTSGYYEQFF. CDR3 DNA: TGTGCCAGCGGGGCCGGGACTAGCGGGTACTATGAGCAGTTCTTC.

This clonotype was detected a few times. This chain joins TRBV3-1 and TRBJ2-7; 7 bases map to TRBD2. The CDR3 consists of 15 residues. The J segment lost 5 bases and the V segment lost 2 bases, leaving 9 bases of the junction unmatched. Germline CDR1 LGHDT, CDR2 YNNKEL (reference sequence). In DNA, the CDR3 is TGTGCCAGCAGCCAACCCGGACTAGGAGAGGACGAGCAGTACTTC. Its protein product is CASSQPGLGEDEQYF.

V and J are TRBV12-3 or TRBV12-4 and TRBJ2-5; D uncertain. The V end was cut by 2 bases, the J end by 1 base, with 2 bases between. This CDR3 region has 12 residues. In nucleotides, the CDR3 is TGTGCCAGCAGTTTAATCCAAGAGACCCAGTACTTC. Protein: CASSLIQETQYF.

This clonotype showed up many times. The J gene is TRBJ2-5, the V gene TRBV4-1; 10 bases are shared with TRBD2. CDR3 size: 13 residues. V dropped 5 bases and J dropped 3; count of bases not matched to a gene: 0. CDR1 is MGHRA, CDR2 YSYEKL, per germline. CDR3 sequence reads: CASSGLAEETQYF. CDR3 nucleotides: TGCGCCAGCAGCGGACTAGCGGAAGAGACCCAGTACTTC.

A few counts support this clonotype. This sequence joins TRBV11-2 and TRBJ2-3; the D is unclear. The CDR3 spans 15 residues. The V and J ends lost 4 bases and 1 base respectively, with 12 bases between them. Germline CDR1 SGHAT, CDR2 FQNNGV. CDR3: CASSYGFKRTDTQYF. In DNA, the CDR3 is TGTGCCAGCAGCTATGGATTCAAACGCACAGATACGCAGTATTTT. Using reference TRBV11-2 and TRBJ2-3 for the parts outside the CDR3, the full variable domain is EAGVAQSPRYKIIEKRQSVAFWCNPISGHATLYWYQQILGQGPKLLIQFQNNGVVDDSQLPKDRFSAERLKGVDSTLKIQPAKLEDSAVYLCASSYGFKRTDTQYFGPGTRLTVL.

This chain joins TRBV20-1 and TRBJ2-5; 7 nucleotides match TRBD2. Germline V CDR1 and CDR2: DFQATT, SNEGSKA (reference sequence). The CDR3 sequence is 14 residues long. V shed 7 bases and J 5 bases; nucleotides not matched to a gene: 13. This CDR3 reads CSVLPISGMETQYF. CDR3 sequence (DNA): TGCAGTGTCTTACCGATCAGCGGGATGGAGACCCAGTACTTC.